One and the same sample provided the 18 T cell receptor beta chains below, sequenced in a study of OX40 agonist ivuxolimab in advanced cancers. Libraries were prepared by immunoSEQ multiplex PCR; TCRdb keeps only in-frame clonotypes and omits some of them. The data contain more than 55,000 clones, 75% to 95% of them singletons. This sample comprised CD4+ or CD8+ T cells sorted from blood, obtained in a trial of the OX40 agonist ivuxolimab. These receptors were taken from an adult with an advanced solid tumor such as melanoma, head and neck, liver or kidney cancer.

V gene TRBV5-1 combines with J gene TRBJ2-3, with TRBD1 identical over 7 bases. The germline CDR1 and CDR2 sequences are SGHRS and YFSETQ. The ends lost 0 bases at V and 3 bases at J; junction bases unmatched: 1. The CDR3 has 14 residues. CDR3 nucleotides: TGCGCCAGCAGCTTGGAGGGGGCAACAGATACGCAGTATTTT. Protein sequence: CASSLEGATDTQYF.

This sequence joins TRBV29-1 and TRBJ2-2; 8 nucleotides line up with TRBD2. This CDR3 comprises 16 residues. Germline loops: CDR1 SQVTM, CDR2 ANQGSEA. V lost 3 bases, J lost 6 bases, and 12 bases stayed unmatched. The CDR3 DNA reads as TGCAGCGTTGATCGCGGGAGCGGGAGTATCCCCGGGGAGCTGTTTTTT. This codes for CSVDRGSGSIPGELFF.

The chain couples TRBV4-1 to TRBJ2-1; maybe TRBD2 (5 bases). The V end lost 1 base, the J end lost 7 bases, and 17 bases lay between the germline ends. The CDR3 has 16 residues. CDR1 MGHRA and CDR2 YSYEKL come from the germline V gene. In nucleotides, the CDR3 is TGCGCCAGCAGCCAAGGGGGTGGGAGTACGGGTAATGAGCAGTTCTTC. Its translation is CASSQGGGSTGNEQFF.

This clone is a singleton in its sample. J is TRBJ1-1 and V is TRBV4-3, with 10 bases matching TRBD1. The germline V gene encodes CDR1 LGHNA and CDR2 YSLEER. V shed 4 bases, J shed 6 bases, and the junction held 8 bases outside the gene matches. The CDR3 extends over 15 amino acids. The CDR3 protein is CASSLDRGRVSEAFF. The CDR3 coding sequence is TGCGCCAGCAGCCTAGACAGGGGGCGCGTCTCTGAAGCTTTCTTT.

V usage is TRBV11-3 and J usage is TRBJ2-7, with a possible D match to TRBD1 (6 bases). Trimming cost V 1 base and J 3 bases, with 10 bases left between them. This CDR3 is 14 amino acids long. Germline V gene data show CDR1 as SGHNT and CDR2 as YENEEA. CDR3 sequence reads: CASSLAYRDYEQYF. The DNA of the CDR3 is TGTGCCAGCAGCTTAGCTTACAGGGACTACGAGCAGTACTTC.

Concerning this clone: Germline is not matched at one junction end, which may reflect a read error. This chain joins TRBV7-2 and TRBJ2-1; no firm D call. This CDR3 has 14 residues. Germline loops: CDR1 SGHTA, CDR2 FQGNSA. CDR3 amino acids: CATSRGRSRNEQFF. The DNA for the CDR3 is TGTGCCACCAGCCGTGGCCGATCGAGGAATGAGCAGTTCTTC.

This chain joins TRBV7-3 and TRBJ2-1; maybe TRBD2 (5 bases). The CDR3 is 16 residues long. Trimming removed 2 bases at V and 3 bases at J, with 14 bases between. The germline V gene encodes CDR1 SGHTA and CDR2 FQGTGA. CDR3 bases: TGTGCCAGCAGCTTATCGGGGTGGCAGTTCTACAATGAGCAGTTCTTC. This codes for CASSLSGWQFYNEQFF.

This clone was seen just once. The chain uses TRBV4-3 and TRBJ1-5; D is ambiguous. Germline loops: CDR1 LGHNA, CDR2 YSLEER. Trimming took off 0 bases at V and 4 bases at J, with 4 bases between the two ends. The CDR3 runs 13 residues. The CDR3 spells CASSQDSNQPQHF. CDR3 coding DNA: TGCGCCAGCAGCCAAGACAGTAATCAGCCCCAGCATTTT.

The chain joins TRBV2 to TRBJ1-5; TRBD1 is a possible D gene (5 bases). The CDR3 sequence is 13 residues long. CDR1 is SNHLY, CDR2 FYNNEI, per germline. The V end was cut by 4 bases, the J end by 3 bases, with 7 bases between. CDR3 amino acids: CASSGDLNQPQHF. The CDR3 DNA is TGTGCCAGCAGTGGGGACCTCAATCAGCCCCAGCATTTT.

The J gene is TRBJ2-5, the V gene TRBV4-2; 12 bases are shared with TRBD2. The CDR3 runs 17 residues. Germline V CDR1 and CDR2: LGHNA, YNFKEQ. Trimming at V came to 0 bases and at J to 2 bases, leaving 4 bases not matched to a gene. In DNA, the CDR3 is TGTGCCAGCAGCCAAGAAGCCCTAGCGGGAGGGCAAGAGACCCAGTACTTC. It translates to CASSQEALAGGQETQYF.

CDR3 in DNA: TGCAGCGTTGATACCGGGACAGGGACTGAGCAGTTCTTC. Protein: CSVDTGTGTEQFF. V and J are TRBV29-1 and TRBJ2-1, with 9 bases matching TRBD1. Germline CDR1 is SQVTM and CDR2 is ANQGSEA. The CDR3 sequence is 13 residues long. The V and J ends lost 3 bases and 9 bases, in that order; junction bases with no gene match: 6.

The chain has TRBV7-2 and TRBJ1-2; 12 bases map to TRBD1. Trimming at V came to 3 bases and at J to 7 bases, leaving 3 bases not matched to a gene. The CDR3 totals 14 residues. Per the germline V gene, CDR1 is SGHTA and CDR2 is FQGNSA. As DNA, the CDR3 is TGTGCCAGCAGCTTTAGGGACAGGGGGCTTGGCTACACCTTC. As protein: CASSFRDRGLGYTF.

This chain joins TRBV25-1 and TRBJ1-2, with unresolved D. Deletions cut 0 bases from V and 4 bases from J, with 9 bases between. This CDR3 comprises 14 residues. Germline CDR1 MGHDK, CDR2 SYGVNS. CDR3 protein: CASSEYTKGYGYTF. The CDR3 DNA is TGTGCCAGCAGTGAATACACAAAAGGCTATGGCTACACCTTC.

The chain carries TRBV29-1 and TRBJ2-5; 7 bases line up with TRBD2. The CDR3 sequence is 13 residues long. The germline V gene has CDR1 SQVTM and CDR2 ANQGSEA. With V trimmed by 6 bases and J by 5 bases, 9 bases remained unmatched. This chain's CDR3 is CSVSGAGPETQYF. DNA of the CDR3: TGCAGCGTCAGCGGGGCCGGTCCGGAGACCCAGTACTTC.

The genes are TRBV25-1 and TRBJ2-7; 9 bases line up with TRBD2. This CDR3 comprises 14 residues. Germline V gene sequence: CDR1 MGHDK, CDR2 SYGVNS. The V gene end was trimmed by 4 bases and the J gene end by 5 bases; junction bases not matched to a gene: 6. CDR3 coding DNA: TGTGCCAGCAGTGTGCGCGGGAGGGCCGACGAGCAGTACTTC. This sequence encodes CASSVRGRADEQYF.

The V call is TRBV19, the J call TRBJ1-2; TRBD1 is a possible D gene (5 bases). Trimming took 7 bases from V and 1 from J, leaving 16 bases between them. The CDR3 spans 15 residues. CDR1 and CDR2 from the germline V gene are LNHDA and SQIVND (reference sequence). In DNA form, the CDR3 reads TGTGCCAGTACGGAGGGGACCGGGGGTAACTATGGCTACACCTTC. It is translated as CASTEGTGGNYGYTF. Full variable domain (rest looked up from reference TRBV19 and TRBJ1-2): DGGITQSPKYLFRKEGQNVTLSCEQNLNHDAMYWYRQDPGQGLRLIYYSQIVNDFQKGDIAEGYSVSREKKESFPLTVTSAQKNPTAFYLCASTEGTGGNYGYTFGSGTRLTVV.

The chain has TRBV6-5 and TRBJ1-2; no clear D. The V end lost 2 bases, the J end lost 6 bases, and 19 bases lay between the germline ends. The V gene's germline CDR1 is MNHEY and CDR2 SVGAGI. The CDR3 has 16 residues. CDR3 in DNA: TGTGCCAGCAGTTACCGGCCGGGAGGACCCTCCAATGGCTACACCTTC. It yields the protein CASSYRPGGPSNGYTF.

V usage is TRBV18 and J usage is TRBJ1-4; 8 bases agree with TRBD1. The CDR3 loop spans 14 amino acids. Germline assignment: CDR1 KGHSH and CDR2 LQKENI. The V segment lost 2 bases and the J segment 5 bases; nucleotides outside the gene matches: 1. The CDR3 region is CASSPGQGNEKLFF. Written as DNA, the CDR3 is TGTGCCAGCTCACCAGGACAGGGAAATGAAAAACTGTTTTTT. Combining the CDR3 with reference TRBV18 and TRBJ1-4 gives the whole variable domain NAGVMQNPRHLVRRRGQEARLRCSPMKGHSHVYWYRQLPEEGLKFMVYLQKENIIDESGMPKERFSAEFPKEGPSILRIQQVVRGDSAAYFCASSPGQGNEKLFFGSGTQLSVL.